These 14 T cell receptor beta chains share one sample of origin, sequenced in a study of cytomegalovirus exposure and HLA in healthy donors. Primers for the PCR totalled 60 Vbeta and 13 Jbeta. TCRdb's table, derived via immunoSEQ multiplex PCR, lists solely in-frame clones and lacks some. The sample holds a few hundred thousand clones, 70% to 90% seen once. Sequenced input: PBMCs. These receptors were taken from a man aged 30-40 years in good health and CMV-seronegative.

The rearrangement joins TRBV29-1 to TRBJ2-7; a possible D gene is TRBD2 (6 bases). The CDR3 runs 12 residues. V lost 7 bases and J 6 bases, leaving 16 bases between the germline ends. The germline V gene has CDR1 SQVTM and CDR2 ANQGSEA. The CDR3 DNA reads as TGCAGCGCCCTAATCGGGGGTCTCGAGCAGTACTTC. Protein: CSALIGGLEQYF.

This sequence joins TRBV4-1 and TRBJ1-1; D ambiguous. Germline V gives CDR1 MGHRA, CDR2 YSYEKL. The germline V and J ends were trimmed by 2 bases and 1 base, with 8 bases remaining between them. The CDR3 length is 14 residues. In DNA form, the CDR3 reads TGCGCCAGCAGCCAATGGTCTAAGAACACTGAAGCTTTCTTT. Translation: CASSQWSKNTEAFF.

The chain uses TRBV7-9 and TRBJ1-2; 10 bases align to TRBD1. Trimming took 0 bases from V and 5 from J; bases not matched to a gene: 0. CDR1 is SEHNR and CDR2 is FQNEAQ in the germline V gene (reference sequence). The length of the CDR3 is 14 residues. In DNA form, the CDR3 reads TGTGCCAGCAGCTTAGCGGACAGGGGGTATGGCTACACCTTC. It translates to CASSLADRGYGYTF.

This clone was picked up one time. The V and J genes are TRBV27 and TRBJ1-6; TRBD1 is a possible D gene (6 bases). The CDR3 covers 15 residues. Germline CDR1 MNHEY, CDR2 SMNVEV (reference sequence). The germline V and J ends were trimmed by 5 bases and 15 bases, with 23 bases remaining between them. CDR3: CASSPTGLTRLVLHF. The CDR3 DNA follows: TGTGCCAGCAGTCCAACAGGGTTAACCCGGTTGGTCCTCCACTTT.

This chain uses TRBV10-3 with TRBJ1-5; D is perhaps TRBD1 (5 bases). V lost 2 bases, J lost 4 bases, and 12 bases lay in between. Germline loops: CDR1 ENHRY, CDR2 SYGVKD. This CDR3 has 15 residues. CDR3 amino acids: CAISEGQGLNQPQHF. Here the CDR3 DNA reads TGTGCCATCAGTGAGGGGCAGGGCCTTAATCAGCCCCAGCATTTT.

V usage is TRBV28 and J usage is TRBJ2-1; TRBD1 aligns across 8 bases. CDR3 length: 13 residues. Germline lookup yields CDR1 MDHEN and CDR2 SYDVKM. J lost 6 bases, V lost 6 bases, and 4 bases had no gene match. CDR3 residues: CASSSDRANEQFF. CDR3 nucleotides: TGTGCCAGCAGCTCGGACAGGGCCAATGAGCAGTTCTTC.

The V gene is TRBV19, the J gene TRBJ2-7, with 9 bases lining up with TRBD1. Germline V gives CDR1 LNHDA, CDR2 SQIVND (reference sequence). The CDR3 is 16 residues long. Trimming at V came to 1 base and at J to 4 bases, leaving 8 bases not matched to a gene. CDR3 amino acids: CASSIVLGQGFYEQYF. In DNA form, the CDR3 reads TGTGCCAGTAGTATAGTACTGGGACAGGGATTTTACGAGCAGTACTTC.

CDR3 sequence reads: CASSPSEPNSPLHF. Written as DNA, the CDR3 is TGCGCCAGCAGCCCTAGCGAGCCAAATTCACCCCTCCACTTT. This chain uses TRBV4-1 with TRBJ1-6; no firm D call. V lost 4 bases to trimming and J lost 7 bases, with 11 bases between them. CDR1 is MGHRA, CDR2 YSYEKL, per germline. The CDR3 extends over 14 amino acids.

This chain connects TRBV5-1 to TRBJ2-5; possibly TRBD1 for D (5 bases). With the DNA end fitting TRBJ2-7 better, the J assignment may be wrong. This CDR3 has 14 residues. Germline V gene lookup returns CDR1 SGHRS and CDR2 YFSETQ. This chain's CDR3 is CASSPETVTYEQYF. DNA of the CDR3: TGCGCCAGCAGCCCAGAGACAGTTACCTACGAGCAGTACTTC.

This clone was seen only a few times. CDR3 DNA sequence: TGTGCCATCAGTGGACAGAGCACTGAAGCTTTCTTT. Protein sequence: CAISGQSTEAFF. The V call is TRBV10-3, the J call TRBJ1-1; D is perhaps TRBD1 (5 bases). Germline CDR1 and CDR2: ENHRY and SYGVKD. Trimming shortened V by 4 bases and J by 4 bases, and 7 bases separated the two germline ends. This CDR3 has 12 residues.

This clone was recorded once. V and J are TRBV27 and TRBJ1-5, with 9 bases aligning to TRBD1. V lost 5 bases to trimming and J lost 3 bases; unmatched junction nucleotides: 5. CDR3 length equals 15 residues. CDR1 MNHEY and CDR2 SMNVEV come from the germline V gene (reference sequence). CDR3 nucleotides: TGTGCCAGCAGTAAAGACAGGGGGTCCAATCAGCCCCAGCATTTT. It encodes CASSKDRGSNQPQHF.

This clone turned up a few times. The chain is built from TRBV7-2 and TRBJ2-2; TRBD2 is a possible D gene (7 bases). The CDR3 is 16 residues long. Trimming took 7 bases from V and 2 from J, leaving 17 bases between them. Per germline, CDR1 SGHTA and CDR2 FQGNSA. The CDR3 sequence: CASKKGGGRNTGELFF. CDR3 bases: TGTGCCAGCAAGAAGGGCGGGGGCCGTAACACCGGGGAGCTGTTTTTT.

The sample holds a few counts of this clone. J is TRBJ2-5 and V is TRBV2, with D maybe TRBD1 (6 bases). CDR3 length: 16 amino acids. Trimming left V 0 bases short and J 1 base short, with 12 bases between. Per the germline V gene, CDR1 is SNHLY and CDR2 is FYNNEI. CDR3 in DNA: TGTGCCAGCAGTGAAGCGCTTGAGACAGGCCAAGAGACCCAGTACTTC. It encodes CASSEALETGQETQYF.

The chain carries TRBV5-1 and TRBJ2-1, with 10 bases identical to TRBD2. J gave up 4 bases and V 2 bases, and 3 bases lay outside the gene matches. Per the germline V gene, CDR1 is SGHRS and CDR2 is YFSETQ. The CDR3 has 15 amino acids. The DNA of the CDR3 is TGCGCCAGCAGCTTTACTAGCGGGGCGTACAATGAGCAGTTCTTC. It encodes CASSFTSGAYNEQFF.